Here is one TCR beta chain with its context. The CDR3 is made up of 15 amino acids. The germline CDR1 and CDR2 sequences are LGHDT and YNNKEL (reference sequence). V was pared by 0 bases and J by 3 bases, with 11 bases between. This record belongs to a study of blood T cells in healthy people across ages. Primed by a sample-barcoded 5' primer and a J-beta primer mix, a second PCR proceeded for 7 to 11 cycles. Using its own MiXCR run on the 5' RACE reads, TCRdb lists one record per CDR3 protein. The table records about 970,000 distinct CDR3 sequences, roughly 50% of them present only once. The sequenced sample was blood. The receptor's source is a woman aged 55-70 years in good health. The chain combines TRBV3-1 with TRBJ2-5; D remains unclear. CDR3 coding DNA: TGTGCCAGCAGCCAAGAATTTGGCCAAGAAGAGACCCAGTACTTC. Amino acids: CASSQEFGQEETQYF.